This is a list of T cell receptor beta chains from one sample in a study of T cells in tuberculosis. This table comes from immunoSEQ multiplex PCR, and its TCRdb copy is limited to in-frame clones, with some not included. The sample lists 44,000 or so clones; over 90% were seen once. Sequencing was done on a sample of PBMCs. All receptors derive from a donor aged 10-29 years with latent tuberculosis or without tuberculosis infection. Both conserved end residues are part of each CDR3. Some rows mark clone size as missing; the rest say once, few, many or name a class of expanded clone.

size | length | V | CDR3
NA | 14 | TRBV18 | CASSPTQGTDTQYF
NA | 13 | TRBV6-5 | CASSKTASYEQYF
NA | 15 | TRBV27 | CASSHGLADYNEQFF
NA | 15 | TRBV6-1 | CATTKLAGSTDTQYF
NA | 15 | TRBV11-2 | CASSLIDSPNEKLFF
NA | 14 | TRBV7-8 | CASSPRRTNTEAFF
NA | 13 | TRBV19 | CASSIVVDTEAFF
NA | 16 | TRBV13 | CASSLETTPLTGELFF
NA | 17 | TRBV7-6 | CASSLSESAANTGELFF
NA | 16 | TRBV18 | CASSPDPGQVSYGYTF
NA | 15 | TRBV15 | CATSSPGQPGNTIYF
NA | 13 | TRBV6-6 | CATGRSTNYGYTF
NA | 11 | TRBV7-2 | CASSGQGEQFF
NA | 13 | TRBV19 | CASNDRGAQPQHF
NA | 15 | TRBV4-2 | CASSSQRGSFNEQFF
NA | 15 | TRBV5-6 | CASSLMGLGVNEQFF
NA | 14 | TRBV27 | CASSLRGQGYEQYF
NA | 19 | TRBV18 | CASSPRPGTSGLSTDTQYF
NA | 17 | TRBV7-6 | CASSFGSSGRPHNEQFF
once | 13 | TRBV30 | CAWSPGSNQPQHF
NA | 18 | TRBV19 | CATKLRGGGRPPNGELFF
NA | 13 | TRBV7-6 | CASSLVQNTEAFF
NA | 16 | TRBV18 | CASSPVLAGGGETQYF
NA | 15 | TRBV19 | CASSPRQATNEKLFF
NA | 16 | TRBV7-6 | CASSLAGGSNTGELFF
NA | 17 | TRBV2 | CAIDQPSGDSRGTEAFF